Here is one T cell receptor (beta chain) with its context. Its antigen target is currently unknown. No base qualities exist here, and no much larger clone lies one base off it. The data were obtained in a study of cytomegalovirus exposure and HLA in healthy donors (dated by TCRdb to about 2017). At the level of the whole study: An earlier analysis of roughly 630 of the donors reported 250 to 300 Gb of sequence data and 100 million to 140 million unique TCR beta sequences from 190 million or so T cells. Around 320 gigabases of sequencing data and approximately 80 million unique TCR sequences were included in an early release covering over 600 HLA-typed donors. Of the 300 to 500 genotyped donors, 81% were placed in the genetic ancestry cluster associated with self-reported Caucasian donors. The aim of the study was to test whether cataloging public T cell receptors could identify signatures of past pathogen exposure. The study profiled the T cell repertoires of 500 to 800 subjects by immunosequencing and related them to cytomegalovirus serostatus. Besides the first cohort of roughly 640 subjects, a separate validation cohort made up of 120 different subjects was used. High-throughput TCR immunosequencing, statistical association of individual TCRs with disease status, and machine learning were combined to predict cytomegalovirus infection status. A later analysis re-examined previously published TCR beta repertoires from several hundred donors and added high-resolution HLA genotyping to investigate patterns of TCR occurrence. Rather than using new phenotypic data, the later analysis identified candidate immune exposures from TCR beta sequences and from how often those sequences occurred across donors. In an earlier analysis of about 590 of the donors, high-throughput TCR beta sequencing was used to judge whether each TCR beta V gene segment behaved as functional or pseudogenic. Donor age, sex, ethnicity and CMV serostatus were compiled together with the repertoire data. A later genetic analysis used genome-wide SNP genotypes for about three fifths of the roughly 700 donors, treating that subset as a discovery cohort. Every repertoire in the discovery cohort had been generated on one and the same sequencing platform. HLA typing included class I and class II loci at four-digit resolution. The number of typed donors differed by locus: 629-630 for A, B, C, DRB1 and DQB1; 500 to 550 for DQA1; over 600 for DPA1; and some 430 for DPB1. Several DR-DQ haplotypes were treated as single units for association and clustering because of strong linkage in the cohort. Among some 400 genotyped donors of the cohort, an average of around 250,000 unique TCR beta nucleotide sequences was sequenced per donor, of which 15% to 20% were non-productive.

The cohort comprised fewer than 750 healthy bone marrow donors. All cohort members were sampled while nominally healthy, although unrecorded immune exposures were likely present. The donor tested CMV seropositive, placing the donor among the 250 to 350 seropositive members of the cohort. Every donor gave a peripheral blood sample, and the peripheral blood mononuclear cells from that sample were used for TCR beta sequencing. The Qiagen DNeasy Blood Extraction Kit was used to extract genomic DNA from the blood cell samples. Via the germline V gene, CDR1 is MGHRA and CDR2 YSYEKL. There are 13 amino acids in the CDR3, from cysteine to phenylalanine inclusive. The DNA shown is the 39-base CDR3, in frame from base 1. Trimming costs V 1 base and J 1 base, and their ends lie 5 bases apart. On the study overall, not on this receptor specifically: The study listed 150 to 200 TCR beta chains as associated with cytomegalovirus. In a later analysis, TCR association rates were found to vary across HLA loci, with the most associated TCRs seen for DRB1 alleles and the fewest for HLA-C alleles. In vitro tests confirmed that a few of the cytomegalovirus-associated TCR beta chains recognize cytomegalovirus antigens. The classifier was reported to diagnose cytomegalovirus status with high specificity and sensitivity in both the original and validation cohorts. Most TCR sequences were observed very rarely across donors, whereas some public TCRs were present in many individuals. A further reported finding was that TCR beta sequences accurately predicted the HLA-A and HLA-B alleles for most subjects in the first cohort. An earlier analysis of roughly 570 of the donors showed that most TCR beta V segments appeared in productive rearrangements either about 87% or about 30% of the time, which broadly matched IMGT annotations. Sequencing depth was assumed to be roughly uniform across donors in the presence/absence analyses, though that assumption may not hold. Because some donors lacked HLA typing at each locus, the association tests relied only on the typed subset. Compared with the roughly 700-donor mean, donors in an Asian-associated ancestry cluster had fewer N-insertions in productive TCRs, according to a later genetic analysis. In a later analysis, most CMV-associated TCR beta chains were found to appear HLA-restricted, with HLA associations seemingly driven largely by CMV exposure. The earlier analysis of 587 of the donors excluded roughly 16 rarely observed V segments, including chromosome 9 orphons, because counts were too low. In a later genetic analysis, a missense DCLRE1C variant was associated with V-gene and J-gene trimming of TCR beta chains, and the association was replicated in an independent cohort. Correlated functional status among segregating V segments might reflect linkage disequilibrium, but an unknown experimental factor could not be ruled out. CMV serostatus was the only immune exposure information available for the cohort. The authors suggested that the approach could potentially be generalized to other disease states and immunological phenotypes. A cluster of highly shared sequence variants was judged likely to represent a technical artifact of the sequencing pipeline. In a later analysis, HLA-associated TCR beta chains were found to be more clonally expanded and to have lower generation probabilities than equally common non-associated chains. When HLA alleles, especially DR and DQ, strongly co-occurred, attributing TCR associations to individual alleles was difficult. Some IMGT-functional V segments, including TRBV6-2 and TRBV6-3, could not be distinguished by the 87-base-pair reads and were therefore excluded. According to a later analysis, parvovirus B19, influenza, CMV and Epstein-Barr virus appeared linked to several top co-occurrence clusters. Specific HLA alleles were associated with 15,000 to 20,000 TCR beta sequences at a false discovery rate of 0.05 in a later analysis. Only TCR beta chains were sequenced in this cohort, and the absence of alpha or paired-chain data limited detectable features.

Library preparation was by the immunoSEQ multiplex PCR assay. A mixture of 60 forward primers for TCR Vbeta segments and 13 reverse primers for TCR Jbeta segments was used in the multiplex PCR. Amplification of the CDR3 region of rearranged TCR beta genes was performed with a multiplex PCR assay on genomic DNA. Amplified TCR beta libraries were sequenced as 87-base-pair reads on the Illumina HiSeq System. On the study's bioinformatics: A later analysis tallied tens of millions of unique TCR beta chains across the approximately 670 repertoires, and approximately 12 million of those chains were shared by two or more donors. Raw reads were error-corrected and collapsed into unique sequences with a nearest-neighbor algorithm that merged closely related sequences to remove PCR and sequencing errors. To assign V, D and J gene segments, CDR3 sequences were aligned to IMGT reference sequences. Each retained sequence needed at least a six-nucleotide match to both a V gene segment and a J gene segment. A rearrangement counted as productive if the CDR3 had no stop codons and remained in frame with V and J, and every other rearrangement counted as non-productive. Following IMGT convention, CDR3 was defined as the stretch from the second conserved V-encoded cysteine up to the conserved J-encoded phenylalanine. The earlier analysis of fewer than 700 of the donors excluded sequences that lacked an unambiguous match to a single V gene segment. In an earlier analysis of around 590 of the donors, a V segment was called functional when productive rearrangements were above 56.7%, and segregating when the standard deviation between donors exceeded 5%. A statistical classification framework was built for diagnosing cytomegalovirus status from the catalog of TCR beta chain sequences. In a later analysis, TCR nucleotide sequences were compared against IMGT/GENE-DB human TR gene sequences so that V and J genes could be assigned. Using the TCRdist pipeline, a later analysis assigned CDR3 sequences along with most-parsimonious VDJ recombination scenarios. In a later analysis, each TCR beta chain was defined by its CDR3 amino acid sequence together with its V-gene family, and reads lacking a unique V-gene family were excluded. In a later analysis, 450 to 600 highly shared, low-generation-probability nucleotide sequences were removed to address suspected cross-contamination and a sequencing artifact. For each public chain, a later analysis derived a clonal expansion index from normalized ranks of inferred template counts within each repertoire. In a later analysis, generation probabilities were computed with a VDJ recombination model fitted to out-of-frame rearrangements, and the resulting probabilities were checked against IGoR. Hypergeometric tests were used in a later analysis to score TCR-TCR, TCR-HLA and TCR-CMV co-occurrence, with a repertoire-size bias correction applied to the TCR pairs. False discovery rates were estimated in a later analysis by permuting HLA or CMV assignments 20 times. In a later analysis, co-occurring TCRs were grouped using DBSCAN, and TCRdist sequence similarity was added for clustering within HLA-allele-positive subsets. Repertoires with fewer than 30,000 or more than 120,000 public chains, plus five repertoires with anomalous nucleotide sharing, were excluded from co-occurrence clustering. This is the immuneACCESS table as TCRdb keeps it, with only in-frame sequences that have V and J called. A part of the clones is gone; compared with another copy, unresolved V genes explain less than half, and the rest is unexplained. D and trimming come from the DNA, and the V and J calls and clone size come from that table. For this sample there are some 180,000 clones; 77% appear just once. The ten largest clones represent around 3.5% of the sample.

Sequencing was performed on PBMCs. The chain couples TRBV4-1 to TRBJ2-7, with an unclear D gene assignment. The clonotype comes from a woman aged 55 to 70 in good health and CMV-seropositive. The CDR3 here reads CASSQVPSYEQYF. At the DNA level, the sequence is TGCGCCAGCAGCCAAGTCCCGTCCTACGAGCAGTACTTC.